The rows below give T cell receptor beta chains drawn from one sample of a study of blood T cell repertoires in COVID-19. Assay used: immunoSEQ multiplex PCR; TCRdb lists only in-frame clones, some missing. This sample has roughly 200,000 clones, with roughly 83% found just once. Material for sequencing was PBMCs or T cells enriched from blood (not recorded which). Receptors originate from a woman between 25 and 40 years old who had recovered from COVID-19. Each CDR3 is given with its conserved first and last residue. The D gene is left open where the match is weak.

d_call: TRBD2
j_call: TRBJ2-3
cdr3_length: 14
v_call: TRBV2
cdr3_aa: CASGTSGSSDTQYF
cdr3_nt: TGTGCCAGCGGGACTAGCGGGAGTTCAGATACGCAGTATTTT

d_call: -
j_call: TRBJ2-2
cdr3_length: 16
v_call: TRBV27
cdr3_aa: CASSLIEGLGTGELFF
cdr3_nt: TGTGCCAGCAGTTTAATAGAGGGTTTGGGCACCGGGGAGCTGTTTTTT

d_call: TRBD2
j_call: TRBJ2-7
cdr3_length: 14
v_call: TRBV5-4
cdr3_aa: CASSLSGMSYEQYF
cdr3_nt: TGTGCCAGCAGCTTAAGCGGGATGTCCTACGAGCAGTACTTC

d_call: TRBD2
j_call: TRBJ2-1
cdr3_length: 16
v_call: TRBV28
cdr3_aa: CASSPTPAGTINEQFF
cdr3_nt: TGTGCCAGCAGTCCCACCCCAGCGGGAACGATTAATGAGCAGTTCTTC

d_call: TRBD2
j_call: TRBJ2-1
cdr3_length: 16
v_call: TRBV7-2
cdr3_aa: CASSSQLAGVGNEQFF
cdr3_nt: TGTGCCAGCAGCTCCCAACTAGCGGGAGTAGGCAATGAGCAGTTCTTC

d_call: TRBD1
j_call: TRBJ1-5
cdr3_length: 16
v_call: TRBV28
cdr3_aa: CASIPRTGGLSQPQHF
cdr3_nt: TGTGCCAGCATTCCCCGGACAGGGGGCTTGAGTCAGCCCCAGCATTTT

d_call: -
j_call: TRBJ2-7
cdr3_length: 14
v_call: TRBV6-5
cdr3_aa: CASSTPGVGYEQYF
cdr3_nt: TGTGCCAGCAGCACCCCGGGGGTGGGGTACGAGCAGTACTTC

d_call: TRBD2
j_call: TRBJ2-7
cdr3_length: 16
v_call: TRBV7-2
cdr3_aa: CASSSWTSGSVNEQYF
cdr3_nt: TGTGCCAGCAGCTCGTGGACTAGCGGGAGTGTAAACGAGCAGTACTTC

d_call: TRBD2
j_call: TRBJ2-1
cdr3_length: 17
v_call: TRBV7-9
cdr3_aa: CASSLASLAGDNNEQFF
cdr3_nt: TGTGCCAGCAGCTTAGCAAGCCTAGCGGGAGACAACAATGAGCAGTTCTTC

d_call: -
j_call: TRBJ1-1
cdr3_length: 14
v_call: TRBV6-5
cdr3_aa: CASSYRRGNTEAFF
cdr3_nt: TGTGCCAGCAGTTACCGCAGGGGGAACACTGAAGCTTTCTTT

d_call: -
j_call: TRBJ2-3
cdr3_length: 15
v_call: TRBV4-1
cdr3_aa: CASSQDGVTTDTQYF
cdr3_nt: TGCGCCAGCAGCCAAGACGGGGTGACCACAGATACGCAGTATTTT